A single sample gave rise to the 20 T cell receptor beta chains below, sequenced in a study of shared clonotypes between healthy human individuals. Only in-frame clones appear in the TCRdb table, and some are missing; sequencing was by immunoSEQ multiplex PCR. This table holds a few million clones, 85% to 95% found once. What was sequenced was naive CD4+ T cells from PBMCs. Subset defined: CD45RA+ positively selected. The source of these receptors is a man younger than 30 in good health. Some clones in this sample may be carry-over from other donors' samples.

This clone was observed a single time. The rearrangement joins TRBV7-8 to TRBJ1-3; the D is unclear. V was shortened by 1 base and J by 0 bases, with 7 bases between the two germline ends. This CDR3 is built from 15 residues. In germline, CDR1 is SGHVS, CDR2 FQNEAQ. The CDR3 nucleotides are TGTGCCAGCAGCTTAGAAGGGAACTCTGGAAACACCATATATTTT. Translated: CASSLEGNSGNTIYF. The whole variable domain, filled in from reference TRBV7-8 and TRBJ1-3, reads GAGVSQSPRYKVAKRGQDVALRCDPISGHVSLFWYQQALGQGPEFLTYFQNEAQLDKSGLPSDRFFAERPEGSVSTLKIQRTQQEDSAVYLCASSLEGNSGNTIYFGEGSWLTVV.

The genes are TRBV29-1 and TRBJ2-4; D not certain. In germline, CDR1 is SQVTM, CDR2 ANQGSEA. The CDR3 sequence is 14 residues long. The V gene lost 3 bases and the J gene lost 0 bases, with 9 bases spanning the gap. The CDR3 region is CSVESPAAKNIQYF. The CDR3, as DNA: TGCAGCGTTGAGTCCCCGGCAGCCAAAAACATTCAGTACTTC.

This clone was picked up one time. The CDR3 bases are TGTGCCAGCAGCGTCGGGCAGGGGGCGGGAGGTTCTGGCTACGAGCAGTACTTC. Translating gives CASSVGQGAGGSGYEQYF. The chain combines TRBV9 with TRBJ2-7; D may match TRBD1 or TRBD2 (8 bases each). This CDR3 spans 18 amino acids. V lost 2 bases, J lost 3 bases, and 24 bases lay in between. From germline, CDR1 is SGDLS and CDR2 YYNGEE.

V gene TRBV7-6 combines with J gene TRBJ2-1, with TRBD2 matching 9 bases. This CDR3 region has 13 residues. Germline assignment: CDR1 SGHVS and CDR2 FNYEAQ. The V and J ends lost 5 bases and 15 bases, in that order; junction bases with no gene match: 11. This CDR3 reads CASSLGLAGLRFF. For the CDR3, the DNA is TGTGCCAGCAGCCTGGGGCTAGCGGGGCTTCGGTTCTTC.

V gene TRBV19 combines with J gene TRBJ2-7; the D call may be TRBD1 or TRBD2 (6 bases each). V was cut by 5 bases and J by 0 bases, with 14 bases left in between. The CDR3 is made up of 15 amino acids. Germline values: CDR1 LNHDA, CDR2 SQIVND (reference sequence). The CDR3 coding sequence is TGTGCCAGTAGTTTTAGCGGACAGAGCTCCTACGAGCAGTACTTC. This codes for CASSFSGQSSYEQYF.

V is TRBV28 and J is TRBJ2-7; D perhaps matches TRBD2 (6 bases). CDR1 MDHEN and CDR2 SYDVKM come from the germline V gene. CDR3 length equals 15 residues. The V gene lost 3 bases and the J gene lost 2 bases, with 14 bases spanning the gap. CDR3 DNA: TGTGCCAGCAGTTTCGTCGGTAGCGGTACCTACGAGCAGTACTTC. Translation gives CASSFVGSGTYEQYF.

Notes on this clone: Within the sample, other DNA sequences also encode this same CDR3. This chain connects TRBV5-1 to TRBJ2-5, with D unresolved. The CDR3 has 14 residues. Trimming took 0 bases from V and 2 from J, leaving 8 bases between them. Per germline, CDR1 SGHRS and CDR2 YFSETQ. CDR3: CASSLGQTQETQYF. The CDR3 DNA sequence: TGCGCCAGCAGCTTGGGCCAGACGCAAGAGACCCAGTACTTC.

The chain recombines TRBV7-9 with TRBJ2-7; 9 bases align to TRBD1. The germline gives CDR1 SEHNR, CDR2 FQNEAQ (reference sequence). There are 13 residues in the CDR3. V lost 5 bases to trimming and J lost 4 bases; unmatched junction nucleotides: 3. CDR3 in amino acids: CASSQDRGYEQYF. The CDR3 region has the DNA TGTGCCAGCAGCCAGGACAGGGGTTACGAGCAGTACTTC. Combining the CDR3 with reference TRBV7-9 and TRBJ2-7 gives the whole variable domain DTGVSQNPRHKITKRGQNVTFRCDPISEHNRLYWYRQTLGQGPEFLTYFQNEAQLEKSRLLSDRFSAERPKGSFSTLEIQRTEQGDSAMYLCASSQDRGYEQYFGPGTRLTVT.

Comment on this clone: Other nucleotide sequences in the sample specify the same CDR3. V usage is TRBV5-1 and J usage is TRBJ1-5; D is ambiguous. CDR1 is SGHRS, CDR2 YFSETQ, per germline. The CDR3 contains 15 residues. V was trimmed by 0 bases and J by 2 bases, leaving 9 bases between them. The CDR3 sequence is CASSLEGAGNQPQHF. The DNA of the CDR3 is TGCGCCAGCAGCTTGGAGGGTGCCGGCAATCAGCCCCAGCATTTT.

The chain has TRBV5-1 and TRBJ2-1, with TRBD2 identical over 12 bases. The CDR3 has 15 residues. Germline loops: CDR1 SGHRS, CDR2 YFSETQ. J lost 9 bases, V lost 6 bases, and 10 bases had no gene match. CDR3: CASTFLAGGPGEQFF. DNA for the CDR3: TGCGCCAGCACATTCCTAGCGGGAGGGCCCGGTGAGCAGTTCTTC.

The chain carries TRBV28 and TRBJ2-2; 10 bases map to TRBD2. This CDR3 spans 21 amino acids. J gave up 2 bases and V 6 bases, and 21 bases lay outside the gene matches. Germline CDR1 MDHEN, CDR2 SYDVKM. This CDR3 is CASSGRRVWQREGRNTGELFF. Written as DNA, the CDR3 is TGTGCCAGCAGCGGCCGCAGGGTCTGGCAGCGGGAGGGCCGAAACACCGGGGAGCTGTTTTTT.

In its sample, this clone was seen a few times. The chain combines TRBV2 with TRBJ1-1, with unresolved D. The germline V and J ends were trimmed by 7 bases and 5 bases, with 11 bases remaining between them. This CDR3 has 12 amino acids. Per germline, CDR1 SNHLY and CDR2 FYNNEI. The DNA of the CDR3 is TGTGCCAGCACTTATACCCGAACTGAAGCTTTCTTT. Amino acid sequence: CASTYTRTEAFF.

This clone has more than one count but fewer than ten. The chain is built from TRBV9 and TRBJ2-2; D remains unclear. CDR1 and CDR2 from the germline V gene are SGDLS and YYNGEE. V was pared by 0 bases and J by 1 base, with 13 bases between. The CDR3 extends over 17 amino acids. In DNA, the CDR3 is TGTGCCAGCAGCGTAGCTCGTGATAGTCAGAACACCGGGGAGCTGTTTTTT. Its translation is CASSVARDSQNTGELFF.

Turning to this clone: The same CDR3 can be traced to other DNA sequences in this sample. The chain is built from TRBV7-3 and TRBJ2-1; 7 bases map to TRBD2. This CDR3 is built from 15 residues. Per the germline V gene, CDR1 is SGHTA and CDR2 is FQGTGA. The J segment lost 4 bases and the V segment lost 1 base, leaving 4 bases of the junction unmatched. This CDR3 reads CASSLSGSAYNEQFF. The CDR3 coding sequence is TGTGCCAGCAGCTTAAGCGGGAGTGCTTACAATGAGCAGTTCTTC.

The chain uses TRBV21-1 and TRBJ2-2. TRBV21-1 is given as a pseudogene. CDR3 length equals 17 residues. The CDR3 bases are TGTGCCAGCAGCCCAGCCCCGGCAGACCCCTGCACCGGGGAGCTGTTTTTT. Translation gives CASSPAPADPCTGELFF.

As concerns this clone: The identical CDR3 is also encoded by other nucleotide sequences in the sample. As DNA, the CDR3 is TGCGCCAGCAGCCAAGATCGAAATCAGCCCCAGCATTTT. It encodes CASSQDRNQPQHF. The V gene is TRBV4-3, the J gene TRBJ1-5; D is undetermined. The CDR3 spans 13 residues. Trimming pared 0 bases from V and 4 bases from J, leaving 4 bases between. In germline, CDR1 is LGHNA, CDR2 YSLEER.

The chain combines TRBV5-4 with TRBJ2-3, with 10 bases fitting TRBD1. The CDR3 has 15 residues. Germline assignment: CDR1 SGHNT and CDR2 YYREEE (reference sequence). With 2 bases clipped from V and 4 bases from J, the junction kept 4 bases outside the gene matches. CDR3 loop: CASSFRDRGSDTQYF. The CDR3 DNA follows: TGTGCCAGCAGCTTTCGGGACAGGGGTTCAGATACGCAGTATTTT.

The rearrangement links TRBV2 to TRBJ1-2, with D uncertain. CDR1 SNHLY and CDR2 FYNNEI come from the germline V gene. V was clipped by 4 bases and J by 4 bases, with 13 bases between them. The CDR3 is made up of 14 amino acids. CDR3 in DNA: TGTGCCAGCAGTGTTAACTCAAAGGGCTATGGCTACACCTTC. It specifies CASSVNSKGYGYTF.

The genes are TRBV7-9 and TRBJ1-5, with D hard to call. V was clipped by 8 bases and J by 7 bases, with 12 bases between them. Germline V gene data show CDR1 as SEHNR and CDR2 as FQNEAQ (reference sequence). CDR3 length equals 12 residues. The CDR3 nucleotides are TGTGCCAGCGGGGAGGGCGAACAGCCCCAGCATTTT. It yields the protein CASGEGEQPQHF.

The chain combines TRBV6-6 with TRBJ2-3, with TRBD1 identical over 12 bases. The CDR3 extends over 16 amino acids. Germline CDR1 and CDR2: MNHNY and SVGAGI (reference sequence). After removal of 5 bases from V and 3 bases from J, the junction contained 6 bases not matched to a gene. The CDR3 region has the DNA TGTGCCAGCAGTAACATGGGACAGGGGGCGACAGATACGCAGTATTTT. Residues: CASSNMGQGATDTQYF.